This TCR beta chain was observed in a study of technical replicates of blood from a handful of donors. V lost 6 bases and J lost 2, with 7 bases in between. The germline gives CDR1 MDHEN, CDR2 SYDVKM. This CDR3 is built from 12 residues. Libraries were prepared by immunoSEQ multiplex PCR; TCRdb keeps only in-frame clonotypes and omits some of them. The sample yields tens of thousands of clones, approximately 92% seen once. This TCR came from a human donor in good health. Some clones in this sample may be carry-over from other donors' samples. The chain uses TRBV28 and TRBJ1-1; a possible D gene is TRBD1 (6 bases). The source material was T cells isolated from PBMCs. CDR3 region: CASRGGNTEAFF. In nucleotides, the CDR3 is TGTGCCAGCAGAGGGGGTAACACTGAAGCTTTCTTT. The whole variable domain, remainder taken from reference TRBV28 and TRBJ1-1, is DVKVTQSSRYLVKRTGEKVFLECVQDMDHENMFWYRQDPGLGLRLIYFSYDVKMKEKGDIPEGYSVSREKKERFSLILESASTNQTSMYLCASRGGNTEAFFGQGTRLTVV.